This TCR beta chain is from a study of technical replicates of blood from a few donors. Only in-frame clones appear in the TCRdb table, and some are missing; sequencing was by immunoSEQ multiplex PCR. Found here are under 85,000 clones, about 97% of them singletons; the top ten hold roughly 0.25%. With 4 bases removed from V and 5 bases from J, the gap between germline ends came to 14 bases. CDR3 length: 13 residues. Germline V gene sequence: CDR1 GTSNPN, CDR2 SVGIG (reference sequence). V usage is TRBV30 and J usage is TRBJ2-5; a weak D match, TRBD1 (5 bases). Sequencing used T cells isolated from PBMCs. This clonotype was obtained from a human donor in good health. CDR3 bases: TGTGCCTGGAAGGCGACCCCAGGGGAGACCCAGTACTTC. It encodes CAWKATPGETQYF.